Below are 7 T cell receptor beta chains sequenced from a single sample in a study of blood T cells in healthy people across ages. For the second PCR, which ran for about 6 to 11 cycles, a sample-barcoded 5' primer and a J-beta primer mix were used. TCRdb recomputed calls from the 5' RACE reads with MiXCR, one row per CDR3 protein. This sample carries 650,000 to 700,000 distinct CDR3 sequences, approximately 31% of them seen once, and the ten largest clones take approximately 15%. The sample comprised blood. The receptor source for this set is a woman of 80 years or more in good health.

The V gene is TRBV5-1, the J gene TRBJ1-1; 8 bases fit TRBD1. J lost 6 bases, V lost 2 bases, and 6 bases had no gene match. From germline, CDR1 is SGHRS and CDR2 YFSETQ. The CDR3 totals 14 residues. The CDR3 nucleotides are TGCGCCAGCAGCTTAAGGACAGGGACCGCTGAAGCTTTCTTT. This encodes CASSLRTGTAEAFF.

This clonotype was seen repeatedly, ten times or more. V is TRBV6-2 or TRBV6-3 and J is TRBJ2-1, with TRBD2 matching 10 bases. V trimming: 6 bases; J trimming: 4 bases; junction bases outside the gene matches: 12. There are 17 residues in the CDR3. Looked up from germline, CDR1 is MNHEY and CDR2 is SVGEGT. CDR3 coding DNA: TGTGCCAGCAGCTCGAAGAGAACTAGCGGGGCTTACAATGAGCAGTTCTTC. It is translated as CASSSKRTSGAYNEQFF.

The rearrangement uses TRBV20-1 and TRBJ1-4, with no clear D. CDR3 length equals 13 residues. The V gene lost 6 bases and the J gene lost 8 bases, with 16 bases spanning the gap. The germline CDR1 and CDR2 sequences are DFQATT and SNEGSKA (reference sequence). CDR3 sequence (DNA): TGCAGTGCCATCGACGGAATAAGCGAAAAACTGTTTTTT. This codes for CSAIDGISEKLFF.

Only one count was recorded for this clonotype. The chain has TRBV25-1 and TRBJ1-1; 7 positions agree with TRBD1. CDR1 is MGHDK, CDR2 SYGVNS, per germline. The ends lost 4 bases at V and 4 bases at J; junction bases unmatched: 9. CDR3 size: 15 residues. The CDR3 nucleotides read TGTGCCAGCAGTGCCCCTGAGGGGGCCACCACTGAAGCTTTCTTT. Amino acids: CASSAPEGATTEAFF.

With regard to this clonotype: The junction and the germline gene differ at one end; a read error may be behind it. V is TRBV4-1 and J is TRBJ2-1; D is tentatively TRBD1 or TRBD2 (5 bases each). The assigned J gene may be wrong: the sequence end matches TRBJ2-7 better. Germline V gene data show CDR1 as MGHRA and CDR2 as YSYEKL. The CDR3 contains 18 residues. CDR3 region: CASGQDIAGASSYNEQYF. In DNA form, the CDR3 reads TGCGCCAGCGGCCAAGATATTGCCGGGGCCAGCTCCTACAATGAGCAGTACTTC.

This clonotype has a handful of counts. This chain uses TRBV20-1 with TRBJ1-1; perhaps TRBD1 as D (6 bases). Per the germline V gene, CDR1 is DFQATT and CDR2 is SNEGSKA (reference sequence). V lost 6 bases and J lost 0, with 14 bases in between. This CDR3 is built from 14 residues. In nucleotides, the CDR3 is TGCAGTGCCCCCATGGGGACACTGAACACTGAAGCTTTCTTT. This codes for CSAPMGTLNTEAFF.

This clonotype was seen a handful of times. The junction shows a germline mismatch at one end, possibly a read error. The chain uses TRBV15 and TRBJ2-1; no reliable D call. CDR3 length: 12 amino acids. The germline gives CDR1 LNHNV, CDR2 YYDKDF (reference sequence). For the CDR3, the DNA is TGTACCACCAGTAAAAACTCCGATGAGCGGTTCTTC. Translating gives CTTSKNSDERFF. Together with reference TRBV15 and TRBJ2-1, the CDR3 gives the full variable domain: DAMVIQNPRYQVTQFGKPVTLSCSQTLNHNVMYWYQQKSSQAPKLLFHYYDKDFNNEADTPDNFQSRRPNTSFCFLDIRSPGLGDTAMYLCTTSKNSDERFFGPGTRLTVL.